These T cell receptor beta chains were read from a single sample in a study of OX40 agonist ivuxolimab in advanced cancers. Produced via immunoSEQ multiplex PCR; TCRdb's table is partial and in-frame only. Seen here are 54,000 or so clones, more than 75% observed once, and the top ten hold roughly 4%. This specimen consisted of CD4+ or CD8+ T cells sorted from blood, obtained in a trial of the OX40 agonist ivuxolimab. Receptor source: an adult with an advanced solid tumor such as melanoma, head and neck, liver or kidney cancer. CDR3s include the opening cysteine and the closing phenylalanine or tryptophan. The order of the fields is V gene, D gene, J gene, CDR3 length, clone size, CDR3 DNA, CDR3 protein. D genes are given only for firm matches. Size is omitted from some rows. Given values are once, few, many or a class for expanded clones.

v_gene: TRBV28
d_gene: TRBD1
j_gene: TRBJ1-4
len: 14
abundance: .
CDR3nt: TGTGCCACCAGAGTCAGGGGGCATGTTGAAAAACTGTTTTTT
CDR3aa: CATRVRGHVEKLFF

v_gene: TRBV6-6
d_gene: .
j_gene: TRBJ1-1
len: 15
abundance: few
CDR3nt: TGTGCCAGCAGTCACAGCGCGGGACGGCGGGCTGAAGCTTTCTTT
CDR3aa: CASSHSAGRRAEAFF

v_gene: TRBV18
d_gene: TRBD1
j_gene: TRBJ1-1
len: 14
abundance: .
CDR3nt: TGTGCCAGCTCACTGCAGGGGGCGCAGACTGAAGCTTTCTTT
CDR3aa: CASSLQGAQTEAFF

v_gene: TRBV27
d_gene: .
j_gene: TRBJ1-5
len: 16
abundance: once
CDR3nt: TGTGCCAGCAGTTTTGGTGCATCGGCAGGGTATCAGCCCCAGCATTTT
CDR3aa: CASSFGASAGYQPQHF

v_gene: TRBV19
d_gene: .
j_gene: TRBJ1-2
len: 14
abundance: few
CDR3nt: TGTGCCAGTAGAAATGTCGGGACAAAGTATGGCTACACCTTC
CDR3aa: CASRNVGTKYGYTF

v_gene: TRBV28
d_gene: .
j_gene: TRBJ1-3
len: 14
abundance: few
CDR3nt: TGTGCCAGCAGTTTCGGGACAAACAGAAACACCATATATTTT
CDR3aa: CASSFGTNRNTIYF

v_gene: TRBV6-1
d_gene: .
j_gene: TRBJ2-2
len: 15
abundance: .
CDR3nt: TGTGCCAGCAGGAACTATCAAAAGGGGGCCGGGGAGCTGTTTTTT
CDR3aa: CASRNYQKGAGELFF

v_gene: TRBV7-9
d_gene: TRBD2
j_gene: TRBJ2-5
len: 14
abundance: .
CDR3nt: TGTGCCAGCAGCTTTAGCGGGGGCTGGGAGACCCAGTACTTC
CDR3aa: CASSFSGGWETQYF

v_gene: TRBV7-3
d_gene: .
j_gene: TRBJ2-2
len: 15
abundance: few
CDR3nt: TGTGCCAGCAGCCAGGGACTTGCGAACACCGGGGAGCTGTTTTTT
CDR3aa: CASSQGLANTGELFF

v_gene: TRBV6-6
d_gene: .
j_gene: TRBJ1-1
len: 13
abundance: .
CDR3nt: TGTGCCAGCAGAAATAGGGGATGGACTGAAGCTTTCTTT
CDR3aa: CASRNRGWTEAFF

v_gene: TRBV9
d_gene: .
j_gene: TRBJ2-3
len: 15
abundance: .
CDR3nt: TGTGCCAGCAGCGGAGGCTGGGGGGGCATAGATACGCAGTATTTT
CDR3aa: CASSGGWGGIDTQYF

v_gene: TRBV7-6
d_gene: TRBD2
j_gene: TRBJ2-7
len: 15
abundance: .
CDR3nt: TGTGCCAGCAGCCCAGGGACTAGCGGGAGCAACGAGCAGTACTTC
CDR3aa: CASSPGTSGSNEQYF

v_gene: TRBV4-1
d_gene: TRBD1
j_gene: TRBJ2-1
len: 14
abundance: .
CDR3nt: TGCGCCAGCAGCAACACAGGGGGCTACAATGAGCAGTTCTTC
CDR3aa: CASSNTGGYNEQFF

v_gene: TRBV7-2
d_gene: .
j_gene: TRBJ2-1
len: 15
abundance: few
CDR3nt: TGTGCCAGCAGCTTGCGGTACAGGGTAGACAATGAGCAGTTCTTC
CDR3aa: CASSLRYRVDNEQFF

v_gene: TRBV7-9
d_gene: .
j_gene: TRBJ2-2
len: 15
abundance: .
CDR3nt: TGTGCCAGCAGCTTACGACGGGCCAACACCGGGGAGCTGTTTTTT
CDR3aa: CASSLRRANTGELFF

v_gene: TRBV11-2
d_gene: .
j_gene: TRBJ2-7
len: 16
abundance: .
CDR3nt: TGTGCCAGCAGCTTTAGGGACCCAAGGAGACCCTACGAGCAGTACTTC
CDR3aa: CASSFRDPRRPYEQYF

v_gene: TRBV5-4
d_gene: .
j_gene: TRBJ2-2
len: 16
abundance: .
CDR3nt: TGTGCCAGCAGCTCCCTTGGGACAATTAACACCGGGGAGCTGTTTTTT
CDR3aa: CASSSLGTINTGELFF

v_gene: TRBV5-5
d_gene: .
j_gene: TRBJ2-7
len: 16
abundance: few
CDR3nt: TGTGCCAGCAGCGGTACCGGGACACCGAGCTCCTACGAGCAGTACTTC
CDR3aa: CASSGTGTPSSYEQYF

v_gene: TRBV5-1
d_gene: .
j_gene: TRBJ2-5
len: 14
abundance: .
CDR3nt: TGCGCCAGCACCCAAGGACAGGCGGGGGAGACCCAGTACTTC
CDR3aa: CASTQGQAGETQYF

v_gene: TRBV6-6
d_gene: TRBD2
j_gene: TRBJ2-7
len: 13
abundance: .
CDR3nt: TGTGCCAGCACGGGGGGAGTTAACTACGAGCAGTACTTC
CDR3aa: CASTGGVNYEQYF

v_gene: TRBV7-2
d_gene: .
j_gene: TRBJ2-1
len: 13
abundance: .
CDR3nt: TGTGCCAGCAGCTTAGGTCCGACAAAGGTGCAGTTCTTC
CDR3aa: CASSLGPTKVQFF

v_gene: TRBV2
d_gene: .
j_gene: TRBJ1-5
len: 14
abundance: .
CDR3nt: TGTGCCAGCACCACGGGGCAAGGCAATCAGCCCCAGCATTTT
CDR3aa: CASTTGQGNQPQHF

v_gene: TRBV19
d_gene: TRBD1
j_gene: TRBJ1-5
len: 17
abundance: .
CDR3nt: TGTGCCAGTACCCAAATGGGGGGACAGGGCCACAATCAGCCCCAGCATTTT
CDR3aa: CASTQMGGQGHNQPQHF

v_gene: TRBV18
d_gene: TRBD2
j_gene: TRBJ2-5
len: 16
abundance: .
CDR3nt: TGTGCCAGCTCACCAGGTCGAGCGGGGGGGCAAGAGACCCAGTACTTC
CDR3aa: CASSPGRAGGQETQYF

v_gene: TRBV4-2
d_gene: .
j_gene: TRBJ1-1
len: 15
abundance: .
CDR3nt: TGTGCCAGCAGCCAAGTTAGTCAGTCGAACACTGAAGCTTTCTTT
CDR3aa: CASSQVSQSNTEAFF

v_gene: TRBV9
d_gene: TRBD1
j_gene: TRBJ1-6
len: 15
abundance: .
CDR3nt: TGTGCCAGCAGCCCAGGGGACAGGGGTGGATCACCCCTCCACTTT
CDR3aa: CASSPGDRGGSPLHF

v_gene: TRBV5-5
d_gene: .
j_gene: TRBJ1-1
len: 15
abundance: .
CDR3nt: TGTGCCAGCAGCCCGAGAATCGTCTCAAACACTGAAGCTTTCTTT
CDR3aa: CASSPRIVSNTEAFF

v_gene: TRBV6-6
d_gene: .
j_gene: TRBJ1-2
len: 16
abundance: .
CDR3nt: TGTGCCAGCAGTTACTCGGCGGGTACTGGGAGCTATGGCTACACCTTC
CDR3aa: CASSYSAGTGSYGYTF

v_gene: TRBV5-1
d_gene: .
j_gene: TRBJ2-2
len: 13
abundance: .
CDR3nt: TGCGCCAGCAGCTTGGCTGGAACCGGGGAGCTGTTTTTT
CDR3aa: CASSLAGTGELFF

v_gene: TRBV27
d_gene: .
j_gene: TRBJ2-1
len: 12
abundance: once
CDR3nt: TGTGCCAGCAGCCGTCCTGGGAATGAGCAGTTCTTC
CDR3aa: CASSRPGNEQFF

v_gene: TRBV5-5
d_gene: .
j_gene: TRBJ1-1
len: 14
abundance: .
CDR3nt: TGTGCCAGCAGCACCTCCACGGAGCGCACTGAAGCTTTCTTT
CDR3aa: CASSTSTERTEAFF

v_gene: TRBV5-1
d_gene: .
j_gene: TRBJ2-7
len: 14
abundance: .
CDR3nt: TGCGCCAGCAGCTTGGGGAGGGGAAGCTACGAGCAGTACTTC
CDR3aa: CASSLGRGSYEQYF

v_gene: TRBV6-6
d_gene: .
j_gene: TRBJ2-7
len: 13
abundance: .
CDR3nt: TGTGCCAGCAGCCCGGTGATCAGGGGGGAGATCGTTTTC
CDR3aa: CASSPVIRGEIVF

v_gene: TRBV7-3
d_gene: TRBD2
j_gene: TRBJ2-1
len: 16
abundance: .
CDR3nt: TGTGCCAGCAGCTTAATGCAAGCGGGAGTGGGTAATGAGCAGTTCTTC
CDR3aa: CASSLMQAGVGNEQFF

v_gene: TRBV25-1
d_gene: .
j_gene: TRBJ2-1
len: 15
abundance: .
CDR3nt: TGTGCCAGCAGTGAACCGGGCCCTCCCGGCGATGAGCAGTTCTTC
CDR3aa: CASSEPGPPGDEQFF

v_gene: TRBV5-8
d_gene: .
j_gene: TRBJ2-1
len: 17
abundance: medium-sized
CDR3nt: TGTGCCAGCAGCCACCTTGGAAGCGCGAGCTCCTACAATGAGCAGTTCTTC
CDR3aa: CASSHLGSASSYNEQFF

v_gene: TRBV10-2
d_gene: .
j_gene: TRBJ2-1
len: 16
abundance: .
CDR3nt: TGCGCCAGCAGTGAGAATCTAGCGAGCTCCTACAATGAGCAGTTCTTC
CDR3aa: CASSENLASSYNEQFF